The 9 T cell receptor beta chains listed next were all sequenced from one sample in a study of blood T cell repertoires in COVID-19. Profiling relied on immunoSEQ multiplex PCR, and the TCRdb table lists in-frame clones only, not all of them. Among some 300,000 clones, 85% to 90% were seen once, and the ten largest hold over 3.5%. What was sequenced was PBMCs or T cells enriched from blood (not recorded which). The origin of the receptors is a woman between 18 and 30 years old with acute COVID-19.

This rearrangement joins TRBV7-4 to TRBJ1-3; D not certain. The CDR3 runs to 17 residues. Germline V gene lookup returns CDR1 SGHVT and CDR2 SQSDAQ. The V gene lost 0 bases and the J gene lost 0 bases, with 12 bases spanning the gap. The CDR3 loop is CASSLALPGSSGNTIYF. DNA for the CDR3: TGTGCCAGCAGCTTAGCGCTTCCGGGGAGCTCTGGAAACACCATATATTTT.

This rearrangement joins TRBV30 to TRBJ2-1; D not certain. Germline V CDR1 and CDR2: GTSNPN, SVGIG (reference sequence). The CDR3 extends over 13 amino acids. Trimming stripped 5 bases from V and 0 bases from J, with 8 bases between. The CDR3 coding sequence is TGTGCCTGGGCGAGGAGCTCCTACAATGAGCAGTTCTTC. Its protein product is CAWARSSYNEQFF.

This chain joins TRBV28 and TRBJ1-1, with D perhaps matching TRBD1 (5 bases). The CDR3 extends over 15 amino acids. Per the germline V gene, CDR1 is MDHEN and CDR2 is SYDVKM. With 4 bases removed from V and 6 bases from J, the gap between germline ends came to 18 bases. Written as DNA, the CDR3 is TGTGCCAGCAGTTCTGGGGGGGAGAGTCACGCTGAAGCTTTCTTT. It codes for CASSSGGESHAEAFF.

This clone was observed a single time. The gene calls are TRBV5-1 and TRBJ1-1; no firm D call. This CDR3 is 14 amino acids long. Germline CDR1 reads SGHRS; CDR2 reads YFSETQ. V gave up 1 base and J gave up 1 base, with 8 bases separating them. The CDR3 DNA reads TGCGCCAGCAGCTTGTTGAGCCAGAACACTGAAGCTTTCTTT. This encodes CASSLLSQNTEAFF.

The gene calls are TRBV10-3 and TRBJ2-7; 8 bases agree with TRBD2. The V segment lost 4 bases and the J segment 3 bases; nucleotides outside the gene matches: 11. This CDR3 contains 16 residues. Germline loops: CDR1 ENHRY, CDR2 SYGVKD. This CDR3 is CAISARGTSGYYEQYF. The DNA of the CDR3 is TGTGCCATCAGTGCGCGGGGCACTAGCGGTTACTACGAGCAGTACTTC.

The gene calls are TRBV7-8 and TRBJ1-2; 7 bases line up with TRBD1. Trimming at V came to 8 bases and at J to 6 bases, leaving 12 bases not matched to a gene. Germline V lookup: CDR1 SGHVS, CDR2 FQNEAQ. The CDR3 has 14 residues. CDR3 residues: CASGGAAGGNGYTF. As DNA, the CDR3 is TGTGCCAGCGGGGGAGCAGCAGGGGGGAATGGCTACACCTTC. Variable domain in full (rest from reference TRBV7-8 and TRBJ1-2): GAGVSQSPRYKVAKRGQDVALRCDPISGHVSLFWYQQALGQGPEFLTYFQNEAQLDKSGLPSDRFFAERPEGSVSTLKIQRTQQEDSAVYLCASGGAAGGNGYTFGSGTRLTVV.

The chain employs TRBV10-3 and TRBJ2-1; no clear D. CDR1 ENHRY and CDR2 SYGVKD come from the germline V gene. With 3 bases removed from V and 2 bases from J, the gap between germline ends came to 17 bases. This CDR3 contains 17 residues. The CDR3 DNA reads TGTGCCATCAGTGACCCGTGGTTACCGAGTACCTACAATGAGCAGTTCTTC. Translated: CAISDPWLPSTYNEQFF.

This clone was seen repeatedly, ten times or more. The CDR3 DNA follows: TGTGCCAGCAGTGAAGAACTAGCGGGAGGTAATGAGCAGTTCTTC. Amino acids: CASSEELAGGNEQFF. The gene calls are TRBV6-1 and TRBJ2-1; 12 bases fit TRBD2. The CDR3 sequence is 15 residues long. The germline gives CDR1 MNHNS, CDR2 SASEGT. Trimming at V came to 1 base and at J to 7 bases, leaving 2 bases not matched to a gene.

This chain uses TRBV28 with TRBJ1-5, with D unresolved. Per germline, CDR1 MDHEN and CDR2 SYDVKM. The CDR3 consists of 16 residues. V shed 2 bases and J shed 0 bases, with 11 bases lying between them. The CDR3, as DNA: TGTGCCAGCAGTTTAGTGGCGGCGCTTAGCAATCAGCCCCAGCATTTT. This encodes CASSLVAALSNQPQHF.